This T cell receptor beta chain came from a study of T cell repertoires in cytomegalovirus infection. Whole-study context: Matching HLA type and CMV infection were both indicated by public TCR beta signatures. Points from the study as a whole: Cumulative frequency (of public TCR beta family members) identified carriers of CMV plus the relevant HLA.

TCRdb reprocessed the reads via MiXCR and lists one record per CDR3 protein. The sample shows around 750,000 distinct CDR3 sequences, 32% of them seen only once. In regard to this clonotype: Its specificity is unknown.

CDR1 is MNHEY and CDR2 is SMNVEV in the germline V gene (reference sequence). V gave up 2 bases and J gave up 4 bases, with 9 bases separating them. This CDR3 contains 14 residues. The sequenced sample was cultured CD8+ T cells from PBMCs, obtained from culture after CMV antigen stimulation. The chain is built from TRBV27 and TRBJ2-1, with D maybe TRBD1 (5 bases). The sequence derives from a human donor in good health (CMV status not recorded). Some clones in this sample may be carry-over from other donors' samples. CDR3 sequence: CASSLRSGYNEQFF. The CDR3 coding sequence is TGTGCCAGCAGTTTAAGGTCAGGGTACAATGAGCAGTTCTTC.